Here is one T cell receptor beta chain with its context. No antigen is known for it. Per-base quality was not reported, and no clone a single base away is much larger than it. The data were obtained in a study of CD4 T cell repertoires in COVID-19 listed by TCRdb under 2021. Some background on the complete study: To analyze cross-reactivity, CFSE-low cells were expanded with IL-2 for 10 days and then labeled again and restimulated with spike proteins from other coronaviruses. The study characterized naturally processed CD4+ T cell responses to SARS-CoV-2 spike and nucleoprotein in COVID-19-recovered individuals, using TCR Vbeta sequencing to assess clonal composition. In a few recovered individuals, the researchers analyzed the TCR Vbeta repertoire of SARS-CoV-2-reactive T cells at the subset level. On the study overall, not on this receptor specifically: Between roughly 7 and 28% of SARS-CoV-2 clonotypes were also detected in SARS-CoV and/or HKU1 spike-stimulated secondary cultures, consistent with cross-reactivity. Several of the most expanded SARS-CoV-2-reactive clonotypes were present in two or all three memory subsets, which suggests intraclonal diversification.

Memory T cell samples that were not cultured were sequenced immediately after ex vivo isolation. From peripheral blood mononuclear cells, the researchers isolated CD4+ total memory, central memory, effector memory and circulating T follicular helper cells. To prepare the library, the immunoSEQ multiplex PCR assay was applied. The source study handled its data this way. To quantify how much the repertoires of different subsets overlapped, the Chao-Jaccard similarity index was used along with counts of shared clonotypes. This is the immuneACCESS table as TCRdb keeps it, with only in-frame sequences that have V and J called. A part of the clones is gone; compared with another copy, unresolved V genes explain less than half, and the rest is unexplained. The DNA was the basis for D and trimming; V, J and clone size are from that table. For this sample there are approximately 24,000 clones; approximately 93% appear just once. The leading ten clones occupy under 0.8% of the sample.

The germline V gene sets CDR1 to MNHNS and CDR2 to SASEGT. The germline V and J ends show losses of 5 bases and 11 bases respectively, and no gene match explains 11 bases of the junction. The cysteine opens and the phenylalanine closes a CDR3 of 13 amino acids. Solely the CDR3 DNA is kept, with 39 bases framed from the first base. The rearrangement joined TRBV6-1 to TRBJ1-1, with 7 junctional bases fitting TRBD1. Sequenced here: circulating follicular helper CD4+ T cells (cTfh) from blood, sampled before the COVID-19 pandemic. The cell subset or site label, read with the paper, signifies: circulating T follicular helper cells. The clonotype originates from a human donor who had COVID-19. The nucleotide sequence reads TGTGCCAGCAGTACCGACAGGGAGGCCCACGCTTTCTTT. This encodes CASSTDREAHAFF.